This T cell receptor beta chain was obtained from a study of control samples from healthy donors and cancer patients. Method: immunoSEQ multiplex PCR; TCRdb's copy keeps in-frame clones and lacks some. The profile shows 150,000 to 200,000 clones, 90% to 95% of them singletons. Trimming left V 1 base short and J 4 bases short, with 16 bases between. CDR3 size: 16 residues. Germline V gene lookup returns CDR1 LGHDT and CDR2 YNNKEL (reference sequence). The receptor was isolated from a woman aged 25 to 39 in good health. This chain uses TRBV3-1 (or the pseudogene TRBV3-2) with TRBJ2-5, with a weak D call TRBD2 (6 bases). Sequencing used blood. The chain's CDR3 is CASSQAPVEGGETQYF. The CDR3 coding sequence is TGTGCCAGCAGCCAAGCTCCGGTTGAGGGAGGAGAGACCCAGTACTTC.